The rows below give T cell receptor beta chains drawn from one sample of a study of shared clonotypes between healthy human individuals. The table came from immunoSEQ multiplex PCR; TCRdb's copy has only in-frame clones and leaves some out. The profile shows about 680,000 clones, around 90% of them singletons. The sample consisted of naive CD8+ T cells sorted from blood. These TCRs come from a man aged 30-40 years in good health. The CDR3 runs from the conserved cysteine through the conserved F or W. Fields, in order: V gene, D gene, J gene, clone size, CDR3 protein, CDR3 DNA. A D gene is named only where the DNA matches it firmly. Size is stated for part of the rows, as once, few or many counts, or as a class when the clone is expanded.

v_call: TRBV6-1; d_call: NA; j_call: TRBJ1-5; clone_size: NA; cdr3_aa: CASSEWGELGSNQPQHF; cdr3_nt: TGTGCCAGCAGTGAATGGGGGGAATTGGGTAGCAATCAGCCCCAGCATTTT
v_call: TRBV5-1; d_call: NA; j_call: TRBJ2-1; clone_size: NA; cdr3_aa: CASSLVDEQFF; cdr3_nt: TGCGCCAGCAGCTTGGTCGATGAGCAGTTCTTC
v_call: TRBV27; d_call: NA; j_call: TRBJ1-6; clone_size: NA; cdr3_aa: CASSFGSWGADSPLHF; cdr3_nt: TGTGCCAGCAGTTTCGGCAGTTGGGGGGCTGATTCACCCCTCCACTTT
v_call: TRBV5-8; d_call: NA; j_call: TRBJ2-5; clone_size: NA; cdr3_aa: CASSLGQGIETQYF; cdr3_nt: TGTGCCAGCAGCCTTGGCCAGGGGATCGAGACCCAGTACTTC
v_call: TRBV6-6; d_call: NA; j_call: TRBJ2-7; clone_size: NA; cdr3_aa: CASTHLGQAYEQYF; cdr3_nt: TGTGCCAGCACTCACCTGGGGCAGGCCTACGAGCAGTACTTC
v_call: TRBV5-6; d_call: NA; j_call: TRBJ2-5; clone_size: NA; cdr3_aa: CASSLFRGRETQYF; cdr3_nt: TGTGCCAGCAGCTTGTTTCGGGGGCGGGAGACCCAGTACTTC
v_call: TRBV10-1; d_call: TRBD2; j_call: TRBJ2-3; clone_size: once; cdr3_aa: CASSEGLAGLTDTQYF; cdr3_nt: TGCGCCAGCAGTGAGGGACTAGCGGGACTCACAGATACGCAGTATTTT
v_call: TRBV5-1; d_call: TRBD1; j_call: TRBJ2-7; clone_size: NA; cdr3_aa: CASSSGQGYHEQYF; cdr3_nt: TGCGCCAGCAGCTCGGGACAGGGGTACCACGAGCAGTACTTC
v_call: TRBV30; d_call: NA; j_call: TRBJ2-2; clone_size: NA; cdr3_aa: CAWSGAVNTGELFF; cdr3_nt: TGTGCCTGGAGTGGGGCGGTGAACACCGGGGAGCTGTTTTTT
v_call: TRBV30; d_call: TRBD1; j_call: TRBJ1-1; clone_size: NA; cdr3_aa: CAFFPGQGGNTEAFF; cdr3_nt: TGTGCCTTCTTCCCGGGACAGGGCGGGAACACTGAAGCTTTCTTT
v_call: TRBV11-2; d_call: NA; j_call: TRBJ2-2; clone_size: NA; cdr3_aa: CASSLGVSPPVRELFF; cdr3_nt: TGTGCCAGCAGCTTAGGGGTCTCGCCCCCGGTGAGGGAGCTGTTTTTT
v_call: TRBV2; d_call: NA; j_call: TRBJ2-7; clone_size: NA; cdr3_aa: CASRKDSYEQYF; cdr3_nt: TGTGCCAGCAGGAAGGACAGCTACGAGCAGTACTTC
v_call: TRBV28; d_call: TRBD2; j_call: TRBJ2-5; clone_size: NA; cdr3_aa: CASSYTSGALQETQYF; cdr3_nt: TGTGCCAGCAGCTACACTAGCGGAGCACTCCAAGAGACCCAGTACTTC
v_call: TRBV29-1; d_call: TRBD1; j_call: TRBJ2-5; clone_size: NA; cdr3_aa: CSVKTGYQETQYF; cdr3_nt: TGCAGCGTTAAGACAGGGTACCAAGAGACCCAGTACTTC
v_call: TRBV7-9; d_call: NA; j_call: TRBJ2-7; clone_size: NA; cdr3_aa: CASSWDTYEQYF; cdr3_nt: TGTGCCAGCAGCTGGGACACCTACGAGCAGTACTTC
v_call: TRBV2; d_call: TRBD2; j_call: TRBJ2-1; clone_size: NA; cdr3_aa: CASSDFSGTGGVEQFF; cdr3_nt: TGTGCCAGCAGTGATTTTAGCGGGACCGGGGGCGTTGAGCAGTTCTTC
v_call: TRBV7-9; d_call: NA; j_call: TRBJ2-7; clone_size: NA; cdr3_aa: CASSLRVYEQYF; cdr3_nt: TGTGCCAGCAGCTTACGGGTTTACGAGCAGTACTTC
v_call: TRBV7-6; d_call: NA; j_call: TRBJ2-7; clone_size: NA; cdr3_aa: CASSRGTPRQQYF; cdr3_nt: TGTGCCAGCAGTCGAGGGACCCCGAGGCAGCAGTACTTC
v_call: TRBV7-9; d_call: TRBD1; j_call: TRBJ1-1; clone_size: NA; cdr3_aa: CASSFVATGAESTEAFF; cdr3_nt: TGTGCCAGCAGCTTTGTTGCCACAGGGGCGGAGAGCACTGAAGCTTTCTTT
v_call: TRBV27; d_call: TRBD1; j_call: TRBJ2-7; clone_size: NA; cdr3_aa: CASSLDRGYEQYF; cdr3_nt: TGTGCCAGCAGCCTGGACAGGGGCTACGAGCAGTACTTC
v_call: TRBV7-2; d_call: NA; j_call: TRBJ2-7; clone_size: NA; cdr3_aa: CASSLGPSYEQYF; cdr3_nt: TGTGCCAGCAGCTTGGGACCCTCCTACGAGCAGTACTTC
v_call: TRBV27; d_call: NA; j_call: TRBJ2-2; clone_size: few; cdr3_aa: CASSTNTGELFF; cdr3_nt: TGTGCCAGCAGTACAAACACCGGGGAGCTGTTTTTT
v_call: TRBV7-2; d_call: NA; j_call: TRBJ2-2; clone_size: NA; cdr3_aa: CASSARRDSLTGELFF; cdr3_nt: TGTGCCAGCAGCGCCAGGAGGGACAGTCTTACCGGGGAGCTGTTTTTT
v_call: TRBV11-2; d_call: TRBD1; j_call: TRBJ2-3; clone_size: NA; cdr3_aa: CASSPNLSEGASDTQYF; cdr3_nt: TGTGCCAGCAGCCCCAACTTAAGTGAGGGGGCTTCAGATACGCAGTATTTT
v_call: TRBV7-9; d_call: NA; j_call: TRBJ2-4; clone_size: once; cdr3_aa: CASSIVQGTGNIQYF; cdr3_nt: TGTGCCAGCAGCATCGTACAGGGTACGGGCAACATTCAGTACTTC
v_call: TRBV27; d_call: TRBD1; j_call: TRBJ2-1; clone_size: NA; cdr3_aa: CASSSPGQGYNEQFF; cdr3_nt: TGTGCCAGCAGTTCTCCGGGACAGGGCTACAATGAGCAGTTCTTC
v_call: TRBV15; d_call: NA; j_call: TRBJ1-2; clone_size: NA; cdr3_aa: CATGGVDQLSGYGYTF; cdr3_nt: TGTGCCACCGGGGGAGTGGACCAGTTAAGCGGCTATGGCTACACCTTC
v_call: TRBV4-2; d_call: TRBD2; j_call: TRBJ2-7; clone_size: NA; cdr3_aa: CASSHVGGRVDEQYF; cdr3_nt: TGTGCCAGCAGCCACGTAGGCGGGAGGGTCGACGAGCAGTACTTC
v_call: TRBV7-8; d_call: NA; j_call: TRBJ2-1; clone_size: NA; cdr3_aa: CASSLAGVNEQFF; cdr3_nt: TGTGCCAGCAGCTTAGCTGGGGTAAATGAGCAGTTCTTC
v_call: TRBV7-8; d_call: TRBD1; j_call: TRBJ2-1; clone_size: NA; cdr3_aa: CASSFPKSTGADYNEQFF; cdr3_nt: TGTGCCAGCAGCTTTCCAAAGTCAACAGGGGCGGACTACAATGAGCAGTTCTTC
v_call: TRBV10-3; d_call: NA; j_call: TRBJ1-1; clone_size: NA; cdr3_aa: CAISESSVGQSYANTEAFF; cdr3_nt: TGTGCCATCAGTGAATCGAGCGTGGGGCAGTCCTATGCGAACACTGAAGCTTTCTTT
v_call: TRBV28; d_call: TRBD2; j_call: TRBJ2-1; clone_size: NA; cdr3_aa: CASTPLLAGVLNEQFF; cdr3_nt: TGTGCCAGCACCCCGTTACTAGCGGGAGTTCTCAATGAGCAGTTCTTC
v_call: TRBV9; d_call: NA; j_call: TRBJ2-1; clone_size: NA; cdr3_aa: CASSVVGSNNEQFF; cdr3_nt: TGTGCCAGCAGCGTAGTCGGTAGTAACAATGAGCAGTTCTTC
v_call: TRBV9; d_call: TRBD1; j_call: TRBJ2-7; clone_size: NA; cdr3_aa: CASSANDRGEQYF; cdr3_nt: TGTGCCAGCAGCGCCAACGACAGGGGGGAGCAGTACTTC
v_call: TRBV28; d_call: NA; j_call: TRBJ2-3; clone_size: NA; cdr3_aa: CASSFRGFTDTQYF; cdr3_nt: TGTGCCAGCAGTTTCCGAGGGTTCACAGATACGCAGTATTTT
v_call: TRBV10-3; d_call: TRBD2; j_call: TRBJ2-3; clone_size: NA; cdr3_aa: CAISSYRDTSYQRGDTQYF; cdr3_nt: TGTGCCATCAGTAGTTACCGGGACACCTCTTACCAGCGGGGGGATACGCAGTATTTT
v_call: TRBV7-9; d_call: TRBD2; j_call: TRBJ2-1; clone_size: NA; cdr3_aa: CASSGGTSGDYNEQFF; cdr3_nt: TGTGCCAGCAGCGGTGGGACTAGCGGGGACTACAATGAGCAGTTCTTC
v_call: TRBV19; d_call: NA; j_call: TRBJ2-5; clone_size: NA; cdr3_aa: CASSIEDSQETQYF; cdr3_nt: TGTGCCAGTAGTATAGAGGACAGCCAAGAGACCCAGTACTTC
v_call: TRBV4-3; d_call: NA; j_call: TRBJ1-2; clone_size: once; cdr3_aa: CASSKERQAPNYGYTF; cdr3_nt: TGCGCCAGCAGCAAAGAAAGGCAGGCGCCTAACTATGGCTACACCTTC
v_call: TRBV15; d_call: NA; j_call: TRBJ1-3; clone_size: NA; cdr3_aa: CATSQGAGVGNTIYF; cdr3_nt: TGTGCCACCAGCCAAGGAGCGGGCGTGGGAAACACCATATATTTT
v_call: TRBV27; d_call: NA; j_call: TRBJ2-1; clone_size: NA; cdr3_aa: CATGTDEQFF; cdr3_nt: TGTGCCACAGGGACGGATGAGCAGTTCTTC
v_call: TRBV6-1; d_call: NA; j_call: TRBJ1-1; clone_size: once; cdr3_aa: CASNQQDEAFF; cdr3_nt: TGTGCCAGCAATCAACAGGATGAAGCTTTCTTT
v_call: TRBV7-3; d_call: TRBD1; j_call: TRBJ2-1; clone_size: NA; cdr3_aa: CASSLTGGSYNEQFF; cdr3_nt: TGTGCCAGCAGCCTCACAGGGGGCTCCTACAATGAGCAGTTCTTC
v_call: TRBV15; d_call: TRBD1; j_call: TRBJ2-2; clone_size: NA; cdr3_aa: CATIHSPGQGVNTGELFF; cdr3_nt: TGTGCCACCATCCACTCTCCGGGACAGGGGGTTAACACCGGGGAGCTGTTTTTT
v_call: TRBV11-2; d_call: NA; j_call: TRBJ2-5; clone_size: once; cdr3_aa: CASSLGGSGQETQYF; cdr3_nt: TGTGCCAGCAGCTTAGGCGGGTCCGGGCAAGAGACCCAGTACTTC
v_call: TRBV11-2; d_call: NA; j_call: TRBJ1-5; clone_size: NA; cdr3_aa: CASSLDPRARGLDEDQPQHF; cdr3_nt: TGTGCCAGCAGCTTAGACCCCCGGGCCCGGGGGTTGGATGAGGATCAGCCCCAGCATTTT
v_call: TRBV7-8; d_call: NA; j_call: TRBJ2-1; clone_size: NA; cdr3_aa: CASSLVVEPSSYNEQFF; cdr3_nt: TGTGCCAGCAGCTTAGTGGTGGAGCCGAGCTCCTACAATGAGCAGTTCTTC
v_call: TRBV9; d_call: NA; j_call: TRBJ1-1; clone_size: NA; cdr3_aa: CASSVSTVFPMNTEAFF; cdr3_nt: TGTGCCAGCAGCGTAAGTACAGTTTTCCCCATGAACACTGAAGCTTTCTTT
v_call: TRBV4-1; d_call: NA; j_call: TRBJ2-7; clone_size: NA; cdr3_aa: CASSQEGGAAYEQYF; cdr3_nt: TGCGCCAGCAGCCAAGAAGGGGGGGCGGCCTACGAGCAGTACTTC
v_call: TRBV28; d_call: NA; j_call: TRBJ2-5; clone_size: NA; cdr3_aa: CATGGHISHQETQYF; cdr3_nt: TGTGCCACCGGAGGACATATCTCCCACCAAGAGACCCAGTACTTC
v_call: TRBV27; d_call: TRBD2; j_call: TRBJ2-2; clone_size: NA; cdr3_aa: CASSGVRTRVYTGELFF; cdr3_nt: TGTGCCAGCAGTGGGGTCCGGACTAGGGTTTACACCGGGGAGCTGTTTTTT
v_call: TRBV5-1; d_call: NA; j_call: TRBJ2-2; clone_size: NA; cdr3_aa: CASSFFAITGELFF; cdr3_nt: TGCGCCAGCAGCTTTTTCGCTATAACCGGGGAGCTGTTTTTT
v_call: TRBV2; d_call: TRBD1; j_call: TRBJ2-7; clone_size: NA; cdr3_aa: CASSEPRGLGEQYF; cdr3_nt: TGTGCCAGCAGTGAACCCAGGGGGCTGGGCGAGCAGTACTTC